This T cell receptor (beta chain) was captured in a study of blood T cell repertoires in COVID-19. Across the whole study: Italy, Spain and the United States were the sources of the convalescent and acute COVID-19 samples.

Sequencing was performed with immunoSEQ multiplex PCR; in TCRdb, only in-frame clones are kept and a portion is missing. The table shows a few hundred thousand clones, with 75% to 90% occurring only once. It was within 2 weeks before study entry that exposed participants met a COVID-19 case. Sequencing input: PBMCs or T cells enriched from blood (not recorded which). This clonotype was obtained from a woman aged 25 to 45 who had been exposed to COVID-19.

The CDR3, as DNA: TGTGCCTGGGACACCAAGGCTGGAAACACCATATATTTT. Encoded protein: CAWDTKAGNTIYF. This chain uses TRBV30 with TRBJ1-3; D call uncertain. Trimming shortened V by 5 bases and J by 2 bases, and 10 bases separated the two germline ends. The CDR3 runs 13 residues. Germline V gene sequence: CDR1 GTSNPN, CDR2 SVGIG (reference sequence). Variable domain in full (rest from reference TRBV30 and TRBJ1-3): SQTIHQWPATLVQPVGSPLSLECTVEGTSNPNLYWYRQAAGRGLQLLFYSVGIGQISSEVPQNLSASRPQDRQFILSSKKLLLSDSGFYLCAWDTKAGNTIYFGEGSWLTVV.